The 20 T cell receptor beta chains reported below all come from one sample, sequenced in a study of T cell responses to AZD1222 COVID-19 vaccine. Some clones are missing from TCRdb's copy, which holds only in-frame ones; the method was immunoSEQ multiplex PCR. The repertoire holds just over 150,000 clones, with over 75% as singletons. The sample in question was peripheral blood, obtained on day 0 of AZD1222 vaccination. These receptors were collected from an adult in good health.

This chain joins TRBV13 and TRBJ1-4, with D perhaps matching TRBD1 (5 bases). Trimming stripped 4 bases from V and 0 bases from J, with 15 bases between. This CDR3 has 17 residues. Germline V gene lookup returns CDR1 PRHDT and CDR2 FYEKMQ (reference sequence). CDR3 in DNA: TGTGCCAGCAGCTCGGCGACAGCCCGCACAACTAATGAAAAACTGTTTTTT. It codes for CASSSATARTTNEKLFF.

This clone was seen only a few times. The V and J genes are TRBV5-4 and TRBJ2-1; 8 bases align to TRBD2. The germline CDR1 and CDR2 sequences are SGHNT and YYREEE (reference sequence). Trimming cost V 2 bases and J 8 bases; bases outside gene matches: 6. The CDR3 is made up of 14 amino acids. The CDR3 DNA reads TGTGCCAGCAGCTTAAGTCTAGCGGGCGATGAGCAGTTCTTC. Its protein product is CASSLSLAGDEQFF. Filled out from reference TRBV5-4 and TRBJ2-1, the complete variable domain reads ETGVTQSPTHLIKTRGQQVTLRCSSQSGHNTVSWYQQALGQGPQFIFQYYREEENGRGNFPPRFSGLQFPNYSSELNVNALELDDSALYLCASSLSLAGDEQFFGPGTRLTVL.

The V call is TRBV19, the J call TRBJ2-7, with 7 nucleotides matching TRBD1. The CDR3 contains 14 residues. Germline loops: CDR1 LNHDA, CDR2 SQIVND (reference sequence). V shed 6 bases and J 6 bases; nucleotides not matched to a gene: 11. The CDR3 region is CASRSQGSFGEQYF. The CDR3 nucleotides read TGTGCCAGTAGGTCACAGGGGTCCTTCGGCGAGCAGTACTTC.

The rearrangement links TRBV5-5 to TRBJ1-1, with D unresolved. Per germline, CDR1 SGHKS and CDR2 YYEKEE (reference sequence). This CDR3 region has 14 residues. V was clipped by 0 bases and J by 1 base, with 7 bases between them. The CDR3 DNA sequence: TGTGCCAGCAGCTTGGACGGGAGGAACACTGAAGCTTTCTTT. Its protein product is CASSLDGRNTEAFF.

The chain has TRBV28 and TRBJ1-2, with TRBD1 matching 8 bases. There are 13 residues in the CDR3. The V segment lost 2 bases and the J segment 8 bases; nucleotides outside the gene matches: 4. Germline V gives CDR1 MDHEN, CDR2 SYDVKM. The CDR3 sequence is CASSLLRGQGYTF. In DNA form, the CDR3 reads TGTGCCAGCAGTTTACTCAGGGGGCAGGGCTACACCTTC.

This rearrangement joins TRBV28 to TRBJ2-1, with TRBD2 matching over 12 bases. Germline CDR1 reads MDHEN; CDR2 reads SYDVKM. The CDR3 sequence is 15 residues long. V shed 2 bases and J 8 bases; nucleotides not matched to a gene: 4. CDR3: CASSLESSGRDEQFF. DNA of the CDR3: TGTGCCAGCAGTTTAGAGTCTAGCGGGAGGGATGAGCAGTTCTTC. The full variable domain, rest sourced from reference TRBV28 and TRBJ2-1, is DVKVTQSSRYLVKRTGEKVFLECVQDMDHENMFWYRQDPGLGLRLIYFSYDVKMKEKGDIPEGYSVSREKKERFSLILESASTNQTSMYLCASSLESSGRDEQFFGPGTRLTVL.

This rearrangement joins TRBV6-2 or TRBV6-3 to TRBJ2-7; D remains unclear. Germline values: CDR1 MNHEY, CDR2 SVGEGT. Trimming pared 2 bases from V and 7 bases from J, leaving 6 bases between. The CDR3 length is 11 residues. The CDR3: CASSYQWEQYF. For the CDR3, the DNA is TGTGCCAGCAGTTACCAATGGGAGCAGTACTTC.

The chain uses TRBV2 and TRBJ2-7, with TRBD2 identical over 11 bases. V trimming: 3 bases; J trimming: 1 base; junction bases outside the gene matches: 5. The CDR3 sequence is 16 residues long. Germline V gives CDR1 SNHLY, CDR2 FYNNEI. The CDR3 sequence is CASSDTGTSGSYEQYF. CDR3 DNA sequence: TGTGCCAGCAGTGACACCGGGACTAGCGGTTCCTACGAGCAGTACTTC. Full variable domain (missing parts from reference TRBV2 and TRBJ2-7): EPEVTQTPSHQVTQMGQEVILRCVPISNHLYFYWYRQILGQKVEFLVSFYNNEISEKSEIFDDQFSVERPDGSNFTLKIRSTKLEDSAMYFCASSDTGTSGSYEQYFGPGTRLTVT.

There are a few counts of this clone. V usage is TRBV15 and J usage is TRBJ1-1; D remains unclear. This CDR3 is built from 12 residues. Germline CDR1 and CDR2: LNHNV and YYDKDF (reference sequence). Trimming cost V 0 bases and J 8 bases, with 7 bases left between them. CDR3 nucleotide sequence: TGTGCCACCAGCAGAGATCGGGGAGAAGCTTTCTTT. It codes for CATSRDRGEAFF.

The chain joins TRBV4-3 to TRBJ1-2; D perhaps matches TRBD1 (6 bases). Trimming removed 1 base from V and 4 bases from J, with 13 bases in between. CDR1 and CDR2 from the germline V gene are LGHNA and YSLEER. The CDR3 has 15 amino acids. The CDR3 loop is CASSQAGTNLYGYTF. CDR3 in DNA: TGCGCCAGCAGCCAAGCCGGGACAAACCTCTATGGCTACACCTTC.

This sequence joins TRBV6-2 or TRBV6-3 and TRBJ2-7; unclear D gene. V lost 5 bases and J lost 2, with 4 bases in between. The CDR3 consists of 11 residues. CDR1 and CDR2 from the germline V gene are MNHEY and SVGEGT. The CDR3 sequence is CASSDAYEQYF. CDR3 in DNA: TGTGCCAGCAGTGACGCCTACGAGCAGTACTTC.

The chain uses TRBV5-4 and TRBJ2-7; TRBD1 matches 9 bases. Unmatched junction bases numbered 8, after V lost 5 bases and J lost 2 bases. The CDR3 covers 15 residues. Germline CDR1 is SGHNT and CDR2 is YYREEE (reference sequence). The CDR3 region is CASSQVGQGTYEQYF. CDR3 coding DNA: TGTGCCAGCAGTCAAGTTGGACAGGGGACCTACGAGCAGTACTTC.

The CDR3 is CASSYIARGNSYEQYF. CDR3 DNA sequence: TGTGCCAGCAGTTATATCGCCAGAGGGAACTCCTACGAGCAGTACTTC. The chain is built from TRBV6-5 and TRBJ2-7; a possible D gene is TRBD2 (5 bases). The V gene's germline CDR1 is MNHEY and CDR2 SVGAGI. There are 16 residues in the CDR3. Deletions cut 3 bases from V and 0 bases from J, with 15 bases between.

The chain has TRBV19 and TRBJ2-6; D is ambiguous. CDR3 length: 15 residues. The V gene's germline CDR1 is LNHDA and CDR2 SQIVND (reference sequence). The germline V and J ends were trimmed by 7 bases and 0 bases, with 10 bases remaining between them. CDR3 protein: CASTPGGSGANVLTF. CDR3 nucleotides: TGTGCCAGTACCCCGGGCGGCTCTGGGGCCAACGTCCTGACTTTC.

This clone is a singleton in its sample. CDR3 sequence: CASSFNGPNQPQHF. The CDR3 nucleotides are TGTGCCAGCAGTTTTAACGGGCCTAATCAGCCCCAGCATTTT. This chain joins TRBV27 and TRBJ1-5, with D unresolved. V lost 3 bases and J lost 4, with 10 bases in between. CDR1 and CDR2 from the germline V gene are MNHEY and SMNVEV (reference sequence). The CDR3 loop spans 14 amino acids.

The chain recombines TRBV21-1 with TRBJ2-4; the DNA was not used to check the table's D call, TRBD2. TRBV21-1 is described as a pseudogene. CDR3 length: 19 amino acids. This chain's CDR3 is CASSKKRFCGIGGKNIQYF. In nucleotides, the CDR3 is TGTGCCAGCAGCAAAAAACGTTTTTGTGGGATCGGGGGCAAAAACATTCAGTACTTC.

The chain carries TRBV5-5 and TRBJ2-1, with D perhaps TRBD1 or TRBD2 (5 bases each). Between the trimmed V and J ends, which lost 5 bases and 5 bases, there was a span of 5 bases. Per germline, CDR1 SGHKS and CDR2 YYEKEE (reference sequence). This CDR3 comprises 11 residues. DNA for the CDR3: TGTGCCAGCAGGGGGGACAATGAGCAGTTCTTC. This translates into CASRGDNEQFF. Variable domain in full (rest from reference TRBV5-5 and TRBJ2-1): DAGVTQSPTHLIKTRGQQVTLRCSPISGHKSVSWYQQVLGQGPQFIFQYYEKEERGRGNFPDRFSARQFPNYSSELNVNALLLGDSALYLCASRGDNEQFFGPGTRLTVL.

The chain recombines TRBV9 with TRBJ1-2; D call uncertain. The germline V and J ends were trimmed by 1 base and 4 bases, with 8 bases remaining between them. The V gene's germline CDR1 is SGDLS and CDR2 YYNGEE. The CDR3 is 13 amino acids. In DNA form, the CDR3 reads TGTGCCAGCAGCGTACGGTCGACCTATGGCTACACCTTC. Translated, it gives CASSVRSTYGYTF.

The chain recombines TRBV24-1 with TRBJ2-3; 10 bases are shared with TRBD1. V lost 5 bases, J lost 0 bases, and 4 bases stayed unmatched. The CDR3 sequence is 16 residues long. Per germline, CDR1 KGHDR and CDR2 SFDVKD. Here the CDR3 reads CATSGGGQGSTDTQYF. In DNA form, the CDR3 reads TGTGCCACCAGTGGTGGGGGACAGGGGAGCACAGATACGCAGTATTTT.

The rearrangement uses TRBV6-1 and TRBJ1-1; 7 positions match TRBD1. This CDR3 comprises 14 residues. Germline values: CDR1 MNHNS, CDR2 SASEGT. With V trimmed by 2 bases and J by 4 bases, 4 bases remained unmatched. CDR3 nucleotides: TGTGCCAGCAGTGAAACTGGGGACAGCACTGAAGCTTTCTTT. Its protein is CASSETGDSTEAFF.